This entry describes one T cell receptor beta chain. Trimming cost V 5 bases and J 5 bases, with 16 bases left between them. The germline gives CDR1 SEHNR, CDR2 FQNEAQ (reference sequence). There are 15 residues in the CDR3. The authors reverse transcribed roughly 0.5 to 1 ug RNA with random hexamers. From the immunoSEQ multiplex PCR reads, TCRdb called clonotypes with MiXCR, one entry per CDR3 protein. The table includes 150,000 to 180,000 distinct CDR3 sequences, around 96% detected once. This entry is derived from a study of CD8 T cells in Susac syndrome. This chain joins TRBV7-9 and TRBJ2-1; maybe TRBD2 (5 bases). Sequencing used CD8+ T cells from PBMCs. The sequence was obtained from a human donor with multiple sclerosis. The DNA for the CDR3 is TGTGCCAGCAGCGCAGGAGTCAGCGGCCACAATGAGCAGTTCTTC. Protein sequence: CASSAGVSGHNEQFF.